What follows are 2 T cell receptor beta chains derived from one specimen sequenced in a study of T cells in Graves' hyperthyroidism and ophthalmopathy (dated by TCRdb to between 2018 and 2021). Receptor libraries were prepared by multiplex PCR. TCRdb records Illumina HiSeq 2000 as the sequencer. The TCR beta CDR3 regions were amplified from RNA transcripts. The TCR CDR3 was subjected to a first round of RT-PCR using the HTBI primer set and the Qiagen OneStep RT-PCR kit. The public reads were quality trimmed at Q25 with fastp and then assembled into clones with MiXCR by TCRdb, keeping productive beta chains. Rows with a matching CDR3 protein are joined into one entry that keeps the most common DNA and genes. The sample table contains some 760,000 distinct CDR3 sequences; only one count was recorded for about 14% of them. The ten biggest clones cover about 9.4% of the sample. The source material was blood. The origin of the receptors is a woman in her late teens or twenties with Graves' hyperthyroidism.

CDR3 coding DNA: TGCGCCAGCAGCCGTCCGAGAGCAACCGACAATGAGCAGTTCTTC. Its protein is CASSRPRATDNEQFF. The chain combines TRBV5-1 with TRBJ2-1; D gene unclear. Trimming took 4 bases from V and 5 from J, leaving 16 bases between them. The CDR3 is 15 amino acids. The germline CDR1 and CDR2 sequences are SGHRS and YFSETQ.

This clonotype was recorded many times. This chain's CDR3 is CASKRGTLSTDTQYF. CDR3 DNA sequence: TGTGCCAGCAAGAGGGGGACCCTTAGCACAGATACGCAGTATTTT. The V and J genes are TRBV2 and TRBJ2-3, with TRBD1 as a possible D gene (6 bases). This CDR3 has 15 residues. Trimming took 7 bases from V and 0 from J, leaving 14 bases between them. CDR1 and CDR2 from the germline V gene are SNHLY and FYNNEI.